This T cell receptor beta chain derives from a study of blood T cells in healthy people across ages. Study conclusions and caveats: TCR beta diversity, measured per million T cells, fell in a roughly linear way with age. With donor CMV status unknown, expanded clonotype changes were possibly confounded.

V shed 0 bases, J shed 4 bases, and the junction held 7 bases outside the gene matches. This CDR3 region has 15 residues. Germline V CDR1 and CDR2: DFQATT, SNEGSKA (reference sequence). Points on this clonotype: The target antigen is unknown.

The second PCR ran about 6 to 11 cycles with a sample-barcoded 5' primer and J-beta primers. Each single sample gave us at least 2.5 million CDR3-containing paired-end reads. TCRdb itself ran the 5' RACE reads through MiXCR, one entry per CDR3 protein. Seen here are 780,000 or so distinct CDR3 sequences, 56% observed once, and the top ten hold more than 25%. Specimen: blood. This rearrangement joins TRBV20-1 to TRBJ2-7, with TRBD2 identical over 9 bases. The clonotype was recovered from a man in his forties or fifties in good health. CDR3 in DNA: TGCAGTGCTAGAGATAGCGGGAGCGTGTTGTACGAGCAGTACTTC. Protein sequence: CSARDSGSVLYEQYF.